The 9 T cell receptor beta chains reported below all come from one sample, sequenced in a study of long-term antiretroviral therapy in people with HIV. Run at survey level, the immunoSEQ assay was version v3.0. Method: immunoSEQ multiplex PCR; TCRdb's copy keeps in-frame clones and lacks some. The data hold about 21,000 clones, with roughly 84% observed a single time. The starting material was unsorted PBMCs, obtained at the start of antiretroviral therapy. The origin of the receptors is a man over 45 with HIV.

This sequence joins TRBV10-3 and TRBJ1-1, with a possible D match to TRBD1 (6 bases). The V gene lost 6 bases and the J gene lost 8 bases, with 22 bases spanning the gap. The germline gives CDR1 ENHRY, CDR2 SYGVKD. The CDR3 loop spans 15 amino acids. For the CDR3, the DNA is TGTGCCATCAGCACCACCGACAGGATCACCATGGAAGCTTTCTTT. Amino acid sequence: CAISTTDRITMEAFF.

The J gene is TRBJ2-7, the V gene TRBV28; D possibly corresponds to TRBD1 (6 bases). The CDR3 sequence is 14 residues long. Trimming removed 6 bases from V and 3 bases from J, with 15 bases in between. CDR1 is MDHEN and CDR2 is SYDVKM in the germline V gene. The CDR3 DNA is TGTGCCAGCAGGTTTGAGGGACACCTCTACGAGCAGTACTTC. Translation: CASRFEGHLYEQYF. Filled out from reference TRBV28 and TRBJ2-7, the complete variable domain reads DVKVTQSSRYLVKRTGEKVFLECVQDMDHENMFWYRQDPGLGLRLIYFSYDVKMKEKGDIPEGYSVSREKKERFSLILESASTNQTSMYLCASRFEGHLYEQYFGPGTRLTVT.

The chain carries TRBV13 and TRBJ1-1; a possible D gene is TRBD1 (5 bases). The CDR3 sequence is 13 residues long. Trimming stripped 4 bases from V and 1 base from J, with 7 bases between. The V gene's germline CDR1 is PRHDT and CDR2 FYEKMQ (reference sequence). For the CDR3, the DNA is TGTGCCAGCAGCTATGGGGGGAACACTGAAGCTTTCTTT. This encodes CASSYGGNTEAFF.

The rearrangement joins TRBV28 to TRBJ2-3; 7 positions match TRBD1. The CDR3 spans 21 residues. In germline, CDR1 is MDHEN, CDR2 SYDVKM. V lost 8 bases, J lost 0 bases, and 26 bases stayed unmatched. CDR3 residues: CASYAQPGQIRVFTSTDTQYF. CDR3 DNA sequence: TGTGCCAGCTATGCCCAGCCGGGACAGATACGCGTATTTACTAGCACAGATACGCAGTATTTT.

This chain links TRBV7-8 with TRBJ1-2, with 9 positions matching TRBD1. CDR1 and CDR2 (germline): SGHVS, FQNEAQ. V lost 5 bases, J lost 5 bases, and 15 bases stayed unmatched. The CDR3 has 17 amino acids. CDR3 loop: CASSPYFQTGGRYGYTF. The CDR3 coding sequence is TGTGCCAGCAGCCCATATTTTCAAACAGGGGGCCGGTATGGCTACACCTTC.

The rearrangement uses TRBV4-3 and TRBJ2-3, with TRBD2 matching 12 bases. Per germline, CDR1 LGHNA and CDR2 YSLEER. The V and J ends lost 0 bases and 4 bases, in that order; junction bases with no gene match: 5. The CDR3 consists of 17 residues. In DNA, the CDR3 is TGCGCCAGCAGCCAAGATGCCGGGACTAGCGGGTCAGATACGCAGTATTTT. Its protein is CASSQDAGTSGSDTQYF.

The chain couples TRBV5-5 to TRBJ1-4, with a tentative D call TRBD1 (6 bases). CDR3 length equals 15 residues. V was cut by 4 bases and J by 5 bases, with 15 bases left in between. Germline V gene data show CDR1 as SGHKS and CDR2 as YYEKEE (reference sequence). The CDR3: CASSPWGGKNEKLFF. The CDR3 coding sequence is TGTGCCAGCAGCCCTTGGGGGGGCAAAAATGAAAAACTGTTTTTT.

The chain employs TRBV5-5 and TRBJ1-4; weak D call: TRBD1 (5 bases). V was cut by 2 bases and J by 10 bases, with 12 bases left in between. Germline CDR1 and CDR2: SGHKS and YYEKEE (reference sequence). The CDR3 covers 13 residues. This chain's CDR3 is CASSLDSIGKLFF. The CDR3 DNA reads as TGTGCCAGCAGCTTAGACAGTATCGGAAAACTGTTTTTT.

The rearrangement joins TRBV7-2 to TRBJ2-1; D ambiguous. V lost 1 base and J lost 8, with 9 bases in between. The CDR3 loop spans 13 amino acids. The V gene's germline CDR1 is SGHTA and CDR2 FQGNSA. Here the CDR3 DNA reads TGTGCCAGCAGCTTAGAGACCCGGGATGAGCAGTTCTTC. Its translation is CASSLETRDEQFF.